This TCR beta chain was sequenced in a study of blood T cell repertoires in COVID-19. Overall study: T cells, B-cell-depleted T cells, or PBMCs supplied cDNA or gDNA.

Source study methods: The authors estimated nucleated cell counts from reference gene primer amplification. Profiled with immunoSEQ multiplex PCR; TCRdb holds only in-frame clones, not every one. The DNA gave D and trimming, while V, J and clone size come from that table. The data contain about 440,000 clones, around 89% of them singletons. Per germline, CDR1 GTSNPN and CDR2 SVGIG (reference sequence). The V segment lost 2 bases and the J segment 4 bases; nucleotides outside the gene matches: 7. CDR3 size: 16 residues. The sample consisted of peripheral blood. This clonotype was obtained from a woman in her thirties with acute or convalescent COVID-19. V is TRBV30 and J is TRBJ2-5; 13 nucleotides agree with TRBD2. CDR3 sequence (DNA): TGTGCCTGGAGTCGGACTAGCGGGGGTCTTGGAGAGACCCAGTACTTC. This translates into CAWSRTSGGLGETQYF. The variable domain in full, completed from reference TRBV30 and TRBJ2-5, reads SQTIHQWPATLVQPVGSPLSLECTVEGTSNPNLYWYRQAAGRGLQLLFYSVGIGQISSEVPQNLSASRPQDRQFILSSKKLLLSDSGFYLCAWSRTSGGLGETQYFGPGTRLLVL.